This entry concerns a single T cell receptor (beta chain). No antigen is known for it. The data belong to a study of cytomegalovirus exposure and HLA in healthy donors. V was shortened by 2 bases and J by 6 bases, with 14 bases between the two germline ends. The CDR3 sequence is 14 residues long. Germline lookup yields CDR1 SGHVS and CDR2 FQNEAQ. Primers for the PCR totalled 60 Vbeta and 13 Jbeta. Profiled with immunoSEQ multiplex PCR; TCRdb holds only in-frame clones, not every one. The table has about 130,000 clones, about 79% seen once. Study-level points and caveats: Sequencing likely caused a cluster of highly shared sequence variants. The classifier was said to identify cytomegalovirus status with high specificity and sensitivity.

Donors sampled were nominally healthy, though unrecorded immune exposures were likely. The rearrangement uses TRBV7-8 and TRBJ2-7; a weak D match, TRBD1 (6 bases). The source material was PBMCs. This clonotype was sampled from a woman between 45 and 60 years old in good health and CMV-seronegative. CDR3 amino acids: CASSLYVQGREQYF. The DNA of the CDR3 is TGTGCCAGCAGCTTATATGTACAGGGACGCGAGCAGTACTTC.